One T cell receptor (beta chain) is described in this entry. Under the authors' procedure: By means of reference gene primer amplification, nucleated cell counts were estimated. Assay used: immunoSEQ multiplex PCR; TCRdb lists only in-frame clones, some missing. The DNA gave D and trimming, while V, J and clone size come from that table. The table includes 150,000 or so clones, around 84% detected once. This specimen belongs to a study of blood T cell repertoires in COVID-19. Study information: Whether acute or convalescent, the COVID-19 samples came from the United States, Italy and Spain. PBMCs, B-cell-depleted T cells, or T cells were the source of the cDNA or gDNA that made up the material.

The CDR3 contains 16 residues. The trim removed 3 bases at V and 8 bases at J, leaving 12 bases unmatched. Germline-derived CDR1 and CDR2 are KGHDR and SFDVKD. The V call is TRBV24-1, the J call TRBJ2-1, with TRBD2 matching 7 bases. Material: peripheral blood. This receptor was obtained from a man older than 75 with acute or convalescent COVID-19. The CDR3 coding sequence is TGTGCCACCAGTGATGGCCTGGGGGGGGGTTTCGATGAGCAGTTCTTC. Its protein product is CATSDGLGGGFDEQFF.